The 10 T cell receptor beta chains presented below share a single source sample, sequenced in a study of blood T cell repertoires in COVID-19. Here immunoSEQ multiplex PCR was the method, and the copy in TCRdb shows in-frame clones only, minus some. The table shows a few hundred thousand clones, with around 88% occurring only once. The sequencing sample was made of peripheral blood. These receptors were taken from a woman in her 70s with COVID-19, enrolled during active disease.

The chain recombines TRBV6-1 with TRBJ1-1, with 7 bases that match TRBD1. Germline loops: CDR1 MNHNS, CDR2 SASEGT. The trim removed 4 bases at V and 3 bases at J, leaving 11 bases unmatched. This CDR3 has 16 amino acids. The DNA of the CDR3 is TGTGCCAGCAGTGGGGCTCGACAGGGATGGTACACTGAAGCTTTCTTT. It specifies CASSGARQGWYTEAFF.

This clone showed up just a few times. This chain joins TRBV5-6 and TRBJ2-4; D is ambiguous. The germline V gene has CDR1 SGHDT and CDR2 YYEEEE. This CDR3 is built from 11 residues. The V end lost 1 base, the J end lost 8 bases, and 4 bases lay between the germline ends. CDR3 amino acids: CASSLLDIQYF. The CDR3 DNA sequence: TGTGCCAGCAGCTTGCTCGACATTCAGTACTTC. Using reference TRBV5-6 and TRBJ2-4 for the parts outside the CDR3, the full variable domain is DAGVTQSPTHLIKTRGQQVTLRCSPKSGHDTVSWYQQALGQGPQFIFQYYEEEERQRGNFPDRFSGHQFPNYSSELNVNALLLGDSALYLCASSLLDIQYFGAGTRLSVL.

The V and J genes are TRBV6-1 and TRBJ1-1; TRBD1 is a possible D gene (5 bases). This CDR3 is built from 16 residues. Germline CDR1 and CDR2: MNHNS and SASEGT. V was clipped by 2 bases and J by 4 bases, with 17 bases between them. CDR3 nucleotides: TGTGCCAGCAGTGAACCGAGGACAAGGGGTAGCACTGAAGCTTTCTTT. Its translation: CASSEPRTRGSTEAFF.

The CDR3 DNA is TGTGCCAGCACCAAGGGGGGGGCAAGGAACACTGAAGCTTTCTTT. Protein: CASTKGGARNTEAFF. The rearrangement links TRBV28 to TRBJ1-1, with D possibly matching TRBD1 (6 bases). The CDR3 sequence is 15 residues long. Trimming stripped 7 bases from V and 1 base from J, with 16 bases between. CDR1 is MDHEN, CDR2 SYDVKM, per germline.

The chain couples TRBV3-1 (or the pseudogene TRBV3-2) to TRBJ2-2; 7 nucleotides align to TRBD2. V dropped 4 bases and J dropped 7; count of bases not matched to a gene: 3. CDR1 and CDR2 (germline): LGHDT, YNNKEL (reference sequence). This CDR3 region has 13 residues. DNA of the CDR3: TGTGCCAGCAGCCGGGAGGGAGGCGGGGAGCTGTTTTTT. This gives the protein CASSREGGGELFF.

The chain is built from TRBV11-2 and TRBJ1-2; D unresolved. The germline CDR1 and CDR2 sequences are SGHAT and FQNNGV. The length of the CDR3 is 13 residues. Trimming removed 1 base at V and 3 bases at J, with 6 bases between. The CDR3 sequence is CASSLGGYYGYTF. For the CDR3, the DNA is TGTGCCAGCAGCTTAGGAGGTTACTATGGCTACACCTTC.

The chain links TRBV19 to TRBJ1-1; 7 bases line up with TRBD1. Germline CDR1 reads LNHDA; CDR2 reads SQIVND (reference sequence). The junction had 5 bases not matched to a gene; V was cut back by 5 bases and J by 5 bases. This CDR3 contains 13 residues. Written as DNA, the CDR3 is TGTGCCAGTAGTGTCAGGGGGGCGACTGAAGCTTTCTTT. Encoded protein: CASSVRGATEAFF.

This chain links TRBV24-1 with TRBJ2-7; the match to TRBD2 covers 7 bases. Per germline, CDR1 KGHDR and CDR2 SFDVKD. This CDR3 has 13 residues. V shed 3 bases and J 6 bases; nucleotides not matched to a gene: 4. The CDR3 reads CATSDPTSREQYF. DNA of the CDR3: TGTGCCACCAGTGATCCGACTAGCCGCGAGCAGTACTTC.

For this clone: This specimen includes other DNA sequences encoding the same CDR3. This chain connects TRBV5-4 to TRBJ1-2, with D possibly matching TRBD1 (6 bases). Trimming stripped 2 bases from V and 0 bases from J, with 8 bases between. This CDR3 comprises 14 residues. Germline loops: CDR1 SGHNT, CDR2 YYREEE (reference sequence). This chain's CDR3 is CASSLGGANYGYTF. CDR3 DNA: TGTGCCAGCAGCTTAGGGGGGGCTAACTATGGCTACACCTTC.

This clone occurred once. The gene calls are TRBV29-1 and TRBJ2-3, with D tentatively TRBD2 (6 bases). The germline V and J ends were trimmed by 7 bases and 1 base, with 9 bases remaining between them. This CDR3 region has 12 residues. Looked up from germline, CDR1 is SQVTM and CDR2 is ANQGSEA. The CDR3: CSDRGGTDTQYF. The CDR3 DNA reads TGCAGCGACCGCGGGGGCACAGATACGCAGTATTTT.